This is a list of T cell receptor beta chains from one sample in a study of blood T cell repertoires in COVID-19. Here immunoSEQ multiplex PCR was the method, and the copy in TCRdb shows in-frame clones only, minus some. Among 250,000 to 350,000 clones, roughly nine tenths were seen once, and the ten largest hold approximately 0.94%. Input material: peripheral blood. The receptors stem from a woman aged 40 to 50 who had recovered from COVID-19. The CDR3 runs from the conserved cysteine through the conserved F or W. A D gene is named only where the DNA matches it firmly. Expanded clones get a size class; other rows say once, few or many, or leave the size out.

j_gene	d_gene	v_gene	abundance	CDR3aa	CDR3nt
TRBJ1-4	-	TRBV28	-	CASSPDTATNEKLFF	TGTGCCAGCAGTCCCGACACAGCAACTAATGAAAAACTGTTTTTT
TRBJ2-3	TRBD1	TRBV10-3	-	CAINPGQDTDTQYF	TGTGCCATCAACCCGGGACAGGACACAGATACGCAGTATTTT
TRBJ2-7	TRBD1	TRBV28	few	CASSFRGRPYEQYF	TGTGCCAGCAGTTTCAGGGGGCGGCCCTACGAGCAGTACTTC
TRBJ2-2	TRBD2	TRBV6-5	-	CASSYGLAVDGELFF	TGTGCCAGCAGTTATGGACTAGCGGTCGACGGGGAGCTGTTTTTT
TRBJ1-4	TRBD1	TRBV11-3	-	CASSLLGTGDEKLFF	TGTGCCAGCAGCTTATTGGGGACAGGGGATGAAAAACTGTTTTTT
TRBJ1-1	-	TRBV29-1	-	CSVEDRQPGGTEAFF	TGCAGCGTTGAAGATCGACAACCGGGAGGCACTGAAGCTTTCTTT
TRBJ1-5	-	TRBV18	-	CASSPLSVSQPQHF	TGTGCCAGCTCACCACTAAGCGTTTCTCAGCCCCAGCATTTT
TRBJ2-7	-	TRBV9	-	CASSPQPERDQQYF	TGTGCCAGCAGCCCTCAGCCCGAGCGTGACCAGCAGTACTTC
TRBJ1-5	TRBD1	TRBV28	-	CASGTGLQGNQPQHF	TGTGCCAGCGGGACAGGGCTTCAAGGCAATCAGCCCCAGCATTTT
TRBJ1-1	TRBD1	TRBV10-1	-	CASSGQGATEAFF	TGCGCCAGCAGTGGACAGGGGGCAACTGAAGCTTTCTTT
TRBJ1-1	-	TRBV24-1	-	CATSEGAGTFF	TGTGCCACCAGTGAGGGCGCCGGAACTTTCTTT
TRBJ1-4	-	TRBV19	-	CASESATNEKLFF	TGTGCCAGCGAGTCCGCAACTAATGAAAAACTGTTTTTT
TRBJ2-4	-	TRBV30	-	CAWSPVRGGQYF	TGTGCCTGGAGTCCGGTTAGGGGCGGTCAGTACTTC
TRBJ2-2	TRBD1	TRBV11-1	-	CASSPQDRVSGELFF	TGTGCCAGCAGCCCCCAGGACAGGGTTAGCGGGGAGCTGTTTTTT
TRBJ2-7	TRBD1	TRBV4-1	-	CASSVRPGTGRGLSYEQYF	TGCGCCAGCAGCGTCCGTCCCGGGACAGGGAGGGGCCTATCCTACGAGCAGTACTTC
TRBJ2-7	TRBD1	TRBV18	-	CASSPRGQGGEQYF	TGTGCCAGCTCACCAAGGGGACAGGGCGGCGAGCAGTACTTC
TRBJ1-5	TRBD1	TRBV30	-	CAWSVKGQGDRQPQHF	TGTGCCTGGAGTGTCAAAGGTCAGGGGGATCGTCAGCCCCAGCATTTT
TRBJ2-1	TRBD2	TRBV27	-	CASSDPTSGAYNEQFF	TGTGCCAGCAGCGATCCTACTAGCGGCGCCTACAATGAGCAGTTCTTC
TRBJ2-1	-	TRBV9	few	CASTLMRDEQFF	TGTGCCAGCACCCTAATGAGGGATGAGCAGTTCTTC
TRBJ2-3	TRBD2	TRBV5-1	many	CASSLASSGRDTQYF	TGCGCCAGCAGCTTGGCGTCTAGCGGAAGAGATACGCAGTATTTT
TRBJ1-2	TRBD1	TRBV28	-	CASSSGTGDGYTF	TGTGCCAGCAGTTCCGGGACAGGGGACGGCTACACCTTC
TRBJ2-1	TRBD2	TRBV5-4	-	CASSLTATSGRAPYNEQFF	TGTGCCAGCAGCTTGACGGCGACTAGCGGGAGGGCCCCCTACAATGAGCAGTTCTTC
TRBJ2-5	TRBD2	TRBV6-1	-	CASSDGAGGPETQYF	TGTGCCAGCAGTGACGGAGCGGGAGGGCCGGAGACCCAGTACTTC
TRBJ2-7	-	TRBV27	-	CASRDSAGRPLSEQYF	TGTGCCAGCAGGGACTCGGCGGGACGCCCCCTCTCCGAGCAGTACTTC
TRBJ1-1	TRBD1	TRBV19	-	CASSDRVVTEAFF	TGTGCCAGTAGTGACAGGGTGGTGACTGAAGCTTTCTTT
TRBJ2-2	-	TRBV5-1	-	CASSFMAETNTGELFF	TGCGCCAGCAGCTTTATGGCGGAGACGAACACCGGGGAGCTGTTTTTT
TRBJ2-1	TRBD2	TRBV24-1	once	CATSGLVSGRAYNEQFF	TGTGCCACCAGTGGATTAGTGAGCGGGAGAGCTTACAATGAGCAGTTCTTC
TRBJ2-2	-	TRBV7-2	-	CASSLTYDTGELFF	TGTGCCAGCAGCTTAACTTACGACACCGGGGAGCTGTTTTTT
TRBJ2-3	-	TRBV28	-	CASSIAERTDTQYF	TGTGCCAGCAGTATAGCGGAACGCACAGATACGCAGTATTTT
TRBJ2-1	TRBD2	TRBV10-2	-	CASSRGLAGQNEQFF	TGCGCCAGCAGCCGTGGGCTAGCGGGGCAAAATGAGCAGTTCTTC
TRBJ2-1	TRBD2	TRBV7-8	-	CASSLKWFRGGPSYEQFF	TGTGCCAGCAGCTTAAAATGGTTTCGCGGGGGTCCTTCTTATGAGCAGTTCTTC
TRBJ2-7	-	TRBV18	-	CASSPPASSYEQYF	TGTGCCAGCTCACCACCCGCTAGCTCCTACGAGCAGTACTTC
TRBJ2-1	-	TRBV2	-	CASSEYNEQFF	TGTGCCAGCAGCGAGTACAATGAGCAGTTCTTC
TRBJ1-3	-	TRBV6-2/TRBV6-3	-	CASSGYAGNGNTIYF	TGTGCCAGCAGTGGTTATGCGGGAAATGGAAACACCATATATTTT
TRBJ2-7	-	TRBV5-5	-	CASSPGGASYEQYF	TGTGCCAGCAGCCCTGGGGGGGCCTCCTACGAGCAGTACTTC
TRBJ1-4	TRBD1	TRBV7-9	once	CASSAAGQGTNEKLFF	TGTGCCAGCAGCGCGGCCGGACAGGGCACTAATGAAAAACTGTTTTTT
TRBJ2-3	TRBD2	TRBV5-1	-	CASSLGTSGDTQYF	TGCGCCAGCAGCTTGGGGACTAGCGGGGATACGCAGTATTTT
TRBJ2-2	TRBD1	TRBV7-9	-	CASSTWTGEDTGELFF	TGTGCCAGCAGCACCTGGACAGGGGAGGACACCGGGGAGCTGTTTTTT
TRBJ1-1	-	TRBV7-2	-	CASSLSGSSTEAFF	TGTGCCAGCAGCTTATCAGGCAGCTCCACTGAAGCTTTCTTT
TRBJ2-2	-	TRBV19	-	CASSTQARELFF	TGTGCCAGTAGTACCCAGGCTCGGGAGCTGTTTTTT
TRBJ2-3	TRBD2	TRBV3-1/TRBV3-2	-	CASSQDPPLRLAGGKSSTDTQYF	TGTGCCAGCAGCCAAGATCCCCCCTTGAGGCTAGCGGGAGGGAAATCGAGCACAGATACGCAGTATTTT
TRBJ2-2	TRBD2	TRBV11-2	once	CASSLGSLGLAEGTGELFF	TGTGCCAGCAGCTTAGGGTCTTTGGGACTAGCGGAGGGCACCGGGGAGCTGTTTTTT
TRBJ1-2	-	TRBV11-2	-	CASSFSPRGYTF	TGTGCCAGCAGCTTTTCGCCGAGGGGCTACACCTTC
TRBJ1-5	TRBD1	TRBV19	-	CASSGPQGAFGQPQHF	TGTGCCAGTAGTGGGCCACAGGGGGCTTTCGGTCAGCCCCAGCATTTT
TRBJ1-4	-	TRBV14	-	CASSQGSPPWKLFF	TGTGCCAGCAGCCAAGGGAGCCCCCCTTGGAAACTGTTTTTT
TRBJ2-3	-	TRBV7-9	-	CASSRDRSTSTDTQYF	TGTGCCAGCAGCCGCGACAGGTCTACTAGCACAGATACGCAGTATTTT
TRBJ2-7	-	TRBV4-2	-	CASSPTQIQGWIGEQYF	TGTGCCAGCAGCCCGACCCAAATACAGGGATGGATAGGCGAGCAGTACTTC
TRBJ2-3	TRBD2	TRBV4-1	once	CASSLTTSGSDTQYF	TGCGCCAGCAGCCTTACGACTAGCGGGAGTGATACGCAGTATTTT
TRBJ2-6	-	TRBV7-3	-	CASSTDSSGANVLTF	TGTGCCAGCAGCACGGACAGCTCTGGGGCCAACGTCCTGACTTTC
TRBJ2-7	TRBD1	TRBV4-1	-	CASSHPGQALREQYF	TGCGCCAGCAGCCATCCGGGACAGGCTCTACGTGAGCAGTACTTC
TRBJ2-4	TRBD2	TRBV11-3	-	CASSLAGRELAKNIQYF	TGTGCCAGCAGCTTAGCCGGGAGGGAACTAGCCAAAAACATTCAGTACTTC
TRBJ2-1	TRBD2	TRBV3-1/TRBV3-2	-	CASSIGLAGSNEQFF	TGTGCCAGCAGCATAGGACTAGCGGGAAGCAATGAGCAGTTCTTC
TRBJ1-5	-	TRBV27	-	CASSLATGPQHF	TGTGCCAGCAGTTTAGCGACAGGGCCCCAGCATTTT